Presented here are 31 T cell receptor beta chains from one specimen sequenced in a study of OX40 agonist ivuxolimab in advanced cancers. Sequencing used immunoSEQ multiplex PCR; TCRdb keeps in-frame clones, though not all of them. The data contain about 68,000 clones, around 83% of them singletons. The sample consisted of CD4+ or CD8+ T cells sorted from blood, taken in a trial of the OX40 agonist ivuxolimab. These receptor sequences come from an adult with an advanced solid tumor such as melanoma, head and neck, liver or kidney cancer.

The chain uses TRBV9 and TRBJ1-6; D is ambiguous. The CDR3 runs 15 residues. Deletions cut 4 bases from V and 4 bases from J, with 12 bases between. Germline values: CDR1 SGDLS, CDR2 YYNGEE. CDR3 region: CASSPTTTYNSPLHF. The CDR3 nucleotides read TGTGCCAGCAGCCCAACTACAACTTATAATTCACCCCTCCACTTT.

The chain joins TRBV10-3 to TRBJ2-7; 8 bases line up with TRBD1. This CDR3 comprises 14 residues. The germline CDR1 and CDR2 sequences are ENHRY and SYGVKD. V gave up 5 bases and J gave up 4 bases; unmatched junction bases: 7. In DNA form, the CDR3 reads TGTGCCATCAGTCAGGGGGCGACAGGGTACGAGCAGTACTTC. Translated: CAISQGATGYEQYF.

The CDR3 is CASSSGQGLGNTIYF. The CDR3 nucleotides read TGTGCCAGCTCATCGGGACAGGGCTTAGGAAACACCATATATTTT. The chain links TRBV18 to TRBJ1-3; the match to TRBD1 covers 9 bases. Germline CDR1 and CDR2: KGHSH and LQKENI. V was pared by 5 bases and J by 4 bases, with 6 bases of the junction left unmatched. This CDR3 contains 15 residues.

The chain combines TRBV4-1 with TRBJ1-5, with D maybe TRBD1 (6 bases). With 6 bases removed from V and 2 bases from J, the gap between germline ends came to 14 bases. The germline V gene has CDR1 MGHRA and CDR2 YSYEKL. The CDR3 extends over 15 amino acids. The CDR3 spells CASRYREEGNQPQHF. In DNA form, the CDR3 reads TGCGCCAGCAGATACAGGGAGGAAGGCAATCAGCCCCAGCATTTT.

The chain combines TRBV11-2 with TRBJ2-7; D gene unclear. The CDR3 sequence is 13 residues long. CDR1 is SGHAT, CDR2 FQNNGV, per germline. Trimming shortened V by 3 bases and J by 3 bases, and 9 bases separated the two germline ends. The CDR3 nucleotides are TGTGCCAGCAGCTTTCCCGGTGGCTACGAGCAGTACTTC. Amino acids: CASSFPGGYEQYF.

The chain links TRBV7-2 to TRBJ1-1; D gene unclear. Germline V gene lookup returns CDR1 SGHTA and CDR2 FQGNSA. Trimming removed 0 bases at V and 0 bases at J, with 5 bases between. The CDR3 runs 14 residues. CDR3 protein: CASSLAWMNTEAFF. In nucleotides, the CDR3 is TGTGCCAGCAGCTTAGCGTGGATGAACACTGAAGCTTTCTTT.

The chain joins TRBV18 to TRBJ1-5, with a weak D call TRBD1 (5 bases). Germline CDR1 and CDR2: KGHSH and LQKENI. Trimming stripped 3 bases from V and 4 bases from J, with 13 bases between. The CDR3 has 15 amino acids. In DNA form, the CDR3 reads TGTGCCAGCTCACCGGTCAGGGAACGTAATCAGCCCCAGCATTTT. Amino acids: CASSPVRERNQPQHF.

The chain employs TRBV6-5 and TRBJ1-1, with unresolved D. This CDR3 spans 15 amino acids. Germline values: CDR1 MNHEY, CDR2 SVGAGI. Trimming cost V 0 bases and J 2 bases, with 10 bases left between them. This CDR3 reads CASSYSSTYNTEAFF. CDR3 sequence (DNA): TGTGCCAGCAGTTACTCGAGTACTTACAACACTGAAGCTTTCTTT.

The chain is built from TRBV19 and TRBJ2-5; D is uncertain. This CDR3 region has 14 residues. CDR1 LNHDA and CDR2 SQIVND come from the germline V gene (reference sequence). V dropped 0 bases and J dropped 7 bases, with 12 bases sitting between them. CDR3 bases: TGTGCCAGTAGTATAGATCCCACTACGGGGACCCAGTACTTC. It encodes CASSIDPTTGTQYF.

The chain combines TRBV5-4 with TRBJ2-3; no reliable D call. V lost 4 bases and J 6 bases, leaving 9 bases between the germline ends. Germline V gene data show CDR1 as SGHNT and CDR2 as YYREEE (reference sequence). The CDR3 totals 12 residues. As DNA, the CDR3 is TGTGCCAGCAGCCAGGCGAGGGATACGCAGTATTTT. Protein sequence: CASSQARDTQYF. The variable domain in full, with the rest retrieved from reference TRBV5-4 and TRBJ2-3, is ETGVTQSPTHLIKTRGQQVTLRCSSQSGHNTVSWYQQALGQGPQFIFQYYREEENGRGNFPPRFSGLQFPNYSSELNVNALELDDSALYLCASSQARDTQYFGPGTRLTVL.

The gene calls are TRBV28 and TRBJ1-2; weak D call: TRBD1 (6 bases). V was cut by 2 bases and J by 3 bases, with 13 bases left in between. The germline CDR1 and CDR2 sequences are MDHEN and SYDVKM. CDR3 length equals 15 residues. The CDR3 bases are TGTGCCAGCAGTTTAAGCCAGCCAGGGGACTATGGCTACACCTTC. It specifies CASSLSQPGDYGYTF.

The J gene is TRBJ2-3, the V gene TRBV6-1, with D perhaps TRBD2 (5 bases). This CDR3 is 14 amino acids long. With 6 bases removed from V and 1 base from J, the gap between germline ends came to 11 bases. In germline, CDR1 is MNHNS, CDR2 SASEGT. Here the CDR3 DNA reads TGTGCCAGCAGAGCGGAAAGGGGCACAGATACGCAGTATTTT. This encodes CASRAERGTDTQYF.

The J gene is TRBJ2-1, the V gene TRBV5-1; 10 bases fit TRBD1. The germline V gene encodes CDR1 SGHRS and CDR2 YFSETQ. The J segment lost 1 base and the V segment lost 3 bases, leaving 4 bases of the junction unmatched. The CDR3 extends over 16 amino acids. The CDR3 coding sequence is TGCGCCAGCAGCTCGGGACAGGGGAGGTCCTACAATGAGCAGTTCTTC. Translation: CASSSGQGRSYNEQFF.

The J gene is TRBJ2-7, the V gene TRBV6-5; possibly TRBD1 for D (5 bases). The CDR3 consists of 14 residues. The germline V and J ends were trimmed by 3 bases and 1 base, with 10 bases remaining between them. Germline loops: CDR1 MNHEY, CDR2 SVGAGI. The CDR3 sequence is CASSYSRVSYEQYF. CDR3 bases: TGTGCCAGCAGTTATTCCAGGGTTTCCTACGAGCAGTACTTC.

The chain recombines TRBV10-3 with TRBJ2-1, with 9 bases fitting TRBD2. Per germline, CDR1 ENHRY and CDR2 SYGVKD. V dropped 5 bases and J dropped 1; count of bases not matched to a gene: 6. This CDR3 comprises 16 residues. This CDR3 is CAISSLLAGSYNEQFF. The DNA of the CDR3 is TGTGCCATCAGTTCTCTCCTAGCGGGGTCCTACAATGAGCAGTTCTTC.

This clone was seen just once. This rearrangement joins TRBV7-2 to TRBJ2-5, with D possibly TRBD1 on 6 matching bases. V was shortened by 7 bases and J by 6 bases, with 15 bases between the two germline ends. Per germline, CDR1 SGHTA and CDR2 FQGNSA. The CDR3 length is 13 residues. CDR3 in DNA: TGTGCCAGCATACAGGGTTTGGGGAAGACCCAGTACTTC. Its protein product is CASIQGLGKTQYF.

As for this clone: The same CDR3 can be traced to other DNA sequences in this sample. This chain connects TRBV5-1 to TRBJ2-5, with 11 bases matching TRBD2. The V segment lost 4 bases and the J segment 2 bases; nucleotides outside the gene matches: 13. This CDR3 has 18 residues. Germline CDR1 reads SGHRS; CDR2 reads YFSETQ. The CDR3 here is CASSRGRSSGGGQETQYF. Written as DNA, the CDR3 is TGCGCCAGCAGCCGTGGACGCAGTAGCGGGGGGGGGCAAGAGACCCAGTACTTC.

CDR3 in DNA: TGTGCCAGCAGCCAACTAGCCTCGAGCTCCTACAATGAGCAGTTCTTC. Protein: CASSQLASSSYNEQFF. This sequence joins TRBV14 and TRBJ2-1; possible D gene TRBD2, 5 bases. There are 16 residues in the CDR3. V lost 2 bases to trimming and J lost 0 bases, with 11 bases between them. Germline loops: CDR1 SGHDN, CDR2 FVKESK.

This chain uses TRBV29-1 with TRBJ2-6, with TRBD1 matching over 10 bases. The V gene end was trimmed by 6 bases and the J gene end by 0 bases; junction bases not matched to a gene: 8. Germline V gives CDR1 SQVTM, CDR2 ANQGSEA. CDR3 length: 17 amino acids. The CDR3 DNA reads as TGCAGCGTGAGGGGGGACAGGGGTCCCTCTGGGGCCAACGTCCTGACTTTC. This codes for CSVRGDRGPSGANVLTF. Complete variable domain (other parts from reference TRBV29-1 and TRBJ2-6): SAVISQKPSRDICQRGTSLTIQCQVDSQVTMMFWYRQQPGQSLTLIATANQGSEATYESGFVIDKFPISRPNLTFSTLTVSNMSPEDSSIYLCSVRGDRGPSGANVLTFGAGSRLTVL.

V gene TRBV4-2 combines with J gene TRBJ2-3, with TRBD2 identical over 7 bases. Unmatched junction bases numbered 15, after V lost 4 bases and J lost 14 bases. CDR1 LGHNA and CDR2 YNFKEQ come from the germline V gene. The CDR3 extends over 14 amino acids. CDR3 residues: CASSPAIDGGGRYF. The CDR3 DNA reads TGTGCCAGCAGCCCCGCGATTGATGGCGGGGGACGGTATTTT.

The CDR3 loop reads CASSQTNRAQAPTPGQYNEKLFF. The CDR3 DNA follows: TGCGCCAGCAGTCAAACAAATAGGGCCCAAGCCCCAACCCCGGGACAGTATAATGAAAAACTGTTTTTT. The rearrangement uses TRBV23-1 and TRBJ1-4, with 7 bases fitting TRBD1. TRBV23-1 is designated an ORF whose function remains uncertain. The CDR3 extends over 23 amino acids. The V and J ends lost 2 bases and 4 bases, in that order; junction bases with no gene match: 28.

This clone has only one observation. The chain carries TRBV5-1 and TRBJ1-4; 7 bases line up with TRBD1. After removal of 3 bases from V and 9 bases from J, the junction contained 8 bases not matched to a gene. CDR3 length: 14 residues. Looked up from germline, CDR1 is SGHRS and CDR2 is YFSETQ. The CDR3 nucleotides read TGCGCCAGCAGCTCCATACGGGACAGTCAAAAACTGTTTTTT. It codes for CASSSIRDSQKLFF.

The V and J genes are TRBV6-1 and TRBJ1-5; the D is unclear. Germline CDR1 and CDR2: MNHNS and SASEGT. The ends were cut back, 3 bases at V and 9 bases at J, with 12 bases in the middle. This CDR3 has 13 residues. CDR3 sequence (DNA): TGTGCCAGCAGTGATGGCGGCTCGAGGCCCCAGCATTTT. It specifies CASSDGGSRPQHF.

The chain uses TRBV4-1 and TRBJ1-6; 7 nucleotides agree with TRBD1. Germline CDR1 MGHRA, CDR2 YSYEKL. The CDR3 has 16 amino acids. Trimming at V came to 0 bases and at J to 6 bases, leaving 5 bases not matched to a gene. The CDR3 bases are TGCGCCAGCAGCCAAGACCGGGACAGCTTTAATTCACCCCTCCACTTT. This encodes CASSQDRDSFNSPLHF.

V usage is TRBV6-5 and J usage is TRBJ1-2, with D perhaps matching TRBD1 (6 bases). The V and J ends lost 4 bases and 8 bases respectively, with 17 bases between them. The CDR3 extends over 14 amino acids. CDR1 is MNHEY and CDR2 is SVGAGI in the germline V gene. In DNA, the CDR3 is TGTGCCAGCAGTTTCGGACAGCCCTCAGGGGGCTACACCTTC. Translated, it gives CASSFGQPSGGYTF.

The chain joins TRBV7-9 to TRBJ1-3, with D tentatively TRBD1 (6 bases). CDR1 is SEHNR, CDR2 FQNEAQ, per germline (reference sequence). Trimming pared 5 bases from V and 3 bases from J, leaving 17 bases between. This CDR3 has 16 residues. The CDR3 reads CASSRTATGFGNTIYF. For the CDR3, the DNA is TGTGCCAGCAGCCGAACGGCGACAGGTTTTGGAAACACCATATATTTT.

This chain joins TRBV5-1 and TRBJ2-7, with a possible D match to TRBD1 (5 bases). The V end lost 4 bases, the J end lost 2 bases, and 16 bases lay between the germline ends. The CDR3 consists of 15 residues. From germline, CDR1 is SGHRS and CDR2 YFSETQ. CDR3 in amino acids: CASSGSSRETYEQYF. The CDR3 DNA follows: TGCGCCAGCAGCGGTTCGTCCAGGGAAACCTACGAGCAGTACTTC.

This rearrangement joins TRBV30 to TRBJ1-2; D gene unclear. CDR3 length: 11 amino acids. Germline CDR1 reads GTSNPN; CDR2 reads SVGIG (reference sequence). Trimming removed 2 bases at V and 2 bases at J, with 3 bases between. The DNA for the CDR3 is TGTGCCTGGAGTAGGAACTATGGCTACACCTTC. Translation: CAWSRNYGYTF. Supplemented by reference TRBV30 and TRBJ1-2, the full variable domain reads SQTIHQWPATLVQPVGSPLSLECTVEGTSNPNLYWYRQAAGRGLQLLFYSVGIGQISSEVPQNLSASRPQDRQFILSSKKLLLSDSGFYLCAWSRNYGYTFGSGTRLTVV.

The rearrangement joins TRBV14 to TRBJ1-6, with D perhaps matching TRBD1 (5 bases). Germline V gives CDR1 SGHDN, CDR2 FVKESK. The length of the CDR3 is 14 residues. With 4 bases removed from V and 7 bases from J, the gap between germline ends came to 11 bases. The DNA for the CDR3 is TGTGCCAGCAGCCCGGGACGCCAGAATTCACCCCTCCACTTT. This codes for CASSPGRQNSPLHF.

The genes are TRBV25-1 and TRBJ1-2; a weak D match, TRBD1 (5 bases). CDR3 size: 16 residues. V lost 3 bases to trimming and J lost 8 bases, with 22 bases between them. Germline loops: CDR1 MGHDK, CDR2 SYGVNS. CDR3 sequence reads: CASSEGDSFSLRGYTF. The DNA for the CDR3 is TGTGCCAGCAGTGAGGGGGACTCCTTCTCCTTACGGGGCTACACCTTC.

The CDR3 is CASSQGAVNQPQHF. The CDR3 DNA sequence: TGTGCCAGCAGCCAAGGGGCAGTAAATCAGCCCCAGCATTTT. The rearrangement joins TRBV4-2 to TRBJ1-5; no clear D gene. Deletions cut 1 base from V and 4 bases from J, with 8 bases between. The CDR3 has 14 amino acids. CDR1 and CDR2 from the germline V gene are LGHNA and YNFKEQ.